Shown below are 11 T cell receptor beta chains from a single sample sequenced in a study of OX40 agonist ivuxolimab in advanced cancers. Measured with immunoSEQ multiplex PCR; TCRdb has only the in-frame clones, and not every one. The sample comprises roughly 30,000 clones, roughly 84% of which are singletons, and roughly 19% rests with the top ten. Sample: CD4+ or CD8+ T cells sorted from blood, taken in a trial of the OX40 agonist ivuxolimab. These receptors originate from an adult with an advanced solid tumor such as melanoma, head and neck, liver or kidney cancer.

This chain joins TRBV6-4 and TRBJ2-7; D not resolved. Germline loops: CDR1 MRHNA, CDR2 SNTAGT. V lost 2 bases to trimming and J lost 2 bases, with 10 bases between them. This CDR3 is 14 amino acids long. CDR3 residues: CASSDRRETYEQYF. DNA for the CDR3: TGTGCCAGCAGTGACCGAAGGGAAACCTACGAGCAGTACTTC.

The V call is TRBV28, the J call TRBJ2-7; tentatively, D is TRBD2 (6 bases). Germline V gives CDR1 MDHEN, CDR2 SYDVKM. Trimming pared 4 bases from V and 3 bases from J, leaving 25 bases between. The CDR3 spans 18 residues. The CDR3 is CASSSPRASEVAFYEQYF. As DNA, the CDR3 is TGTGCCAGCAGTTCTCCCCGGGCTAGCGAGGTCGCCTTCTACGAGCAGTACTTC. Based on the CDR3 plus reference TRBV28 and TRBJ2-7, the full variable domain is DVKVTQSSRYLVKRTGEKVFLECVQDMDHENMFWYRQDPGLGLRLIYFSYDVKMKEKGDIPEGYSVSREKKERFSLILESASTNQTSMYLCASSSPRASEVAFYEQYFGPGTRLTVT.

By sample share, this clone is large. J is TRBJ1-6 and V is TRBV28, with D uncertain. This CDR3 is 15 amino acids long. Germline values: CDR1 MDHEN, CDR2 SYDVKM. Trimming removed 3 bases at V and 5 bases at J, with 11 bases between. CDR3 region: CASSLGRQDNSPLHF. The CDR3 DNA follows: TGTGCCAGCAGTTTGGGCAGGCAAGATAATTCACCCCTCCACTTT.

The V gene is TRBV19, the J gene TRBJ1-3; D is unresolved. The V end was cut by 6 bases, the J end by 3 bases, with 3 bases between. Germline CDR1 LNHDA, CDR2 SQIVND (reference sequence). This CDR3 region has 11 residues. DNA of the CDR3: TGTGCCAGTAGGTATGGAAACACCATATATTTT. This sequence encodes CASRYGNTIYF.

V usage is TRBV28 and J usage is TRBJ1-2, with a weak D call TRBD1 (5 bases). The V end was cut by 5 bases, the J end by 6 bases, with 13 bases between. Germline V CDR1 and CDR2: MDHEN, SYDVKM. The CDR3 contains 13 residues. The CDR3, as DNA: TGTGCCAGCAGTCCGGTACCGGGACATGGCTACACCTTC. Its translation is CASSPVPGHGYTF.

This rearrangement joins TRBV10-2 to TRBJ2-7; either TRBD1 or TRBD2 may supply D (5 bases each). The CDR3 sequence is 12 residues long. V lost 9 bases and J 7 bases, leaving 16 bases between the germline ends. The germline gives CDR1 WSHSY, CDR2 SAAADI. CDR3 sequence: CASRGDGAEQYF. Here the CDR3 DNA reads TGCGCCAGTAGAGGGGACGGGGCGGAGCAGTACTTC.

This chain uses TRBV13 with TRBJ2-3; tentative D call: TRBD2 (6 bases). The CDR3 runs to 14 residues. Trimming removed 3 bases at V and 6 bases at J, with 13 bases between. Germline loops: CDR1 PRHDT, CDR2 FYEKMQ (reference sequence). CDR3 residues: CASSLGTLGDTQYF. CDR3 nucleotides: TGTGCCAGCAGCTTGGGGACTCTAGGGGATACGCAGTATTTT.

This chain uses TRBV7-3 with TRBJ2-7; D is uncertain. CDR1 and CDR2 (germline): SGHTA, FQGTGA. Trimming shortened V by 5 bases and J by 2 bases, and 13 bases separated the two germline ends. This CDR3 spans 14 amino acids. This chain's CDR3 is CASSPPDPPYEQYF. The DNA of the CDR3 is TGTGCCAGCAGCCCGCCCGACCCCCCCTACGAGCAGTACTTC.

There are a few counts of this clone. The J gene is TRBJ1-1, the V gene TRBV4-1; the match to TRBD1 covers 7 bases. CDR1 is MGHRA and CDR2 is YSYEKL in the germline V gene. The V and J ends lost 1 base and 10 bases, in that order; junction bases with no gene match: 9. There are 14 residues in the CDR3. CDR3 sequence reads: CASSQVGDSNRAFF. The CDR3 DNA sequence: TGCGCCAGCAGCCAAGTGGGGGACAGTAATCGAGCTTTCTTT.

The V call is TRBV30, the J call TRBJ2-7; 9 bases agree with TRBD1. The CDR3 covers 12 residues. V was pared by 7 bases and J by 6 bases, with 7 bases of the junction left unmatched. Per germline, CDR1 GTSNPN and CDR2 SVGIG (reference sequence). This CDR3 reads CASRDRAREQYF. DNA for the CDR3: TGTGCCTCCCGGGACAGGGCGCGCGAGCAGTACTTC.

The genes are TRBV27 and TRBJ2-7; 13 bases are a match to TRBD2. Trimming took 5 bases from V and 7 from J; bases not matched to a gene: 11. Germline CDR1 MNHEY, CDR2 SMNVEV (reference sequence). CDR3 length equals 16 residues. The CDR3 sequence: CASSHLGLAGVGEQYF. The CDR3 bases are TGTGCCAGCAGTCACTTAGGACTAGCGGGAGTTGGTGAGCAGTACTTC.